The clone carrying this TCR beta chain was seen more than once but under ten times. Primed by a sample-barcoded 5' primer and a J-beta primer mix, a second PCR proceeded for roughly 7 to 11 cycles. Tags on each cDNA molecule came from a template-switch adaptor with 12 random nucleotides. TCRdb redid the calling of the 5' RACE reads with MiXCR, one entry per CDR3 protein. This sample carries approximately 1.5 million distinct CDR3 sequences, almost 35% of them seen once, and the ten largest clones take roughly 10%. Trimming removed 4 bases from V and 5 bases from J; junction bases left unmatched: 9. Germline V gene lookup returns CDR1 SQVTM and CDR2 ANQGSEA. The CDR3 has 14 residues. This sample stems from a study of blood T cells in healthy people across ages. On the study more broadly: Capture by template switching was about one barcoded beta molecule per two T cells.

Healthy Caucasian individuals from Russia aged about 6 to 100 were enrolled as donors. Extracted total RNA amounted to at least 5.5 micrograms for each sample. The rearrangement uses TRBV29-1 and TRBJ2-7; 9 nucleotides align to TRBD1. The sequence came from a woman aged 25-40 years in good health. The sequencing input was blood. CDR3 amino acids: CSVASGTGTDEQYF. CDR3 DNA: TGCAGCGTTGCGTCCGGGACAGGGACGGACGAGCAGTACTTC.